Included here is one T cell receptor beta chain sequence, with context. The method was immunoSEQ multiplex PCR; TCRdb's version includes in-frame clones alone and lacks a portion of them. The table lists 140,000 to 150,000 clones, about 93% of them singletons. Germline V gene lookup returns CDR1 MNHEY and CDR2 SMNVEV (reference sequence). This CDR3 is built from 13 residues. Trimming removed 5 bases at V and 5 bases at J, with 12 bases between. This entry belongs to a study of T cell responses to AZD1222 COVID-19 vaccine. Whole-study context: Doses given second, at about 4 or about 12 weeks, were pooled.

This clonotype was obtained from an adult in good health. V usage is TRBV27 and J usage is TRBJ1-1; D not resolved. The sample was peripheral blood, taken on day 0 of AZD1222 vaccination. CDR3 nucleotide sequence: TGTGCCAGCAGTACCATGGTGAGGACTGAAGCTTTCTTT. This encodes CASSTMVRTEAFF.